This T cell receptor (beta chain) emerged from a study of shared clonotypes between healthy human individuals. The study's findings and limits: Sampling was confined to blood; repertoires within tissues likely differ.

Each sample came from a Caucasian adult donor living in Nashville, Tennessee. Replicate PCRs run on unsorted PBMC used roughly 0.3 ug DNA, which was about 30,000 T cell genomes. Spread over ten immunoSEQ deep assay plates, unsorted PBMC DNA underwent sequencing. Sequencing was performed with immunoSEQ multiplex PCR; in TCRdb, only in-frame clones are kept and a portion is missing. The table includes 490,000 or so clones, roughly 78% detected once. A remark on this clone: No antigen is known for it.

This CDR3 is built from 16 residues. Germline V gene lookup returns CDR1 MDHEN and CDR2 SYDVKM. V gave up 10 bases and J gave up 5 bases; unmatched junction bases: 20. Sequencing input: PBMCs. The V and J genes are TRBV28 and TRBJ2-7; 7 nucleotides match TRBD1. This clonotype was sampled from a woman in her thirties or forties in good health. Some clones in this sample may be carry-over from other donors' samples. CDR3 in amino acids: CAIKSRRDSLPDEQYF. Here the CDR3 DNA reads TGTGCCATCAAGTCCCGCCGGGACAGCCTACCGGACGAGCAGTACTTC.